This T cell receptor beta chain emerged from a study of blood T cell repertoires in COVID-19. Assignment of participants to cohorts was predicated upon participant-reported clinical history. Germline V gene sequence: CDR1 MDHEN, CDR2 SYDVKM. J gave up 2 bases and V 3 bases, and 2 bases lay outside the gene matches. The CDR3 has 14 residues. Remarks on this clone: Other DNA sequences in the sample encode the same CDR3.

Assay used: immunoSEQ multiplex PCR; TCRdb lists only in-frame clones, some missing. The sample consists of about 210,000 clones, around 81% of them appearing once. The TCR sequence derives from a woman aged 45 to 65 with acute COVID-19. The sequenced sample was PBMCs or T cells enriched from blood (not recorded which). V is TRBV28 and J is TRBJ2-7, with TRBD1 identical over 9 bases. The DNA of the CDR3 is TGTGCCAGCAGTTTGGGACAGGGTACCTACGAGCAGTACTTC. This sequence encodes CASSLGQGTYEQYF.